One and the same sample provided the 27 T cell receptor beta chains below, sequenced in a study of blood T cell repertoires in COVID-19. Measured with immunoSEQ multiplex PCR; TCRdb has only the in-frame clones, and not every one. The sample carries 99,000 or so clones, around 74% recorded once. The sequencing input was peripheral blood. These TCRs come from a woman between 65 and 79 years old with acute or convalescent COVID-19.

This clone occurred many times. This rearrangement joins TRBV20-1 to TRBJ1-2; D remains ambiguous. The CDR3 has 11 amino acids. Germline V gives CDR1 DFQATT, CDR2 SNEGSKA (reference sequence). CDR3 DNA sequence: TGCAATTTACGGGTAATCTATGGCTACACCTTC. Amino acid sequence: CNLRVIYGYTF.

The chain uses TRBV2 and TRBJ2-7; possible D gene TRBD2, 5 bases. Per the germline V gene, CDR1 is SNHLY and CDR2 is FYNNEI. CDR3 length: 17 residues. V lost 1 base and J lost 5, with 21 bases in between. CDR3 coding DNA: TGTGCCAGCAGTGAAGGTTCCAACGTGCGCGGGTCCCACGAGCAGTACTTC. Translation gives CASSEGSNVRGSHEQYF.

The rearrangement joins TRBV6-2 or TRBV6-3 to TRBJ2-5; possibly TRBD2 for D (5 bases). The V and J ends lost 0 bases and 5 bases respectively, with 13 bases between them. CDR3 length: 15 residues. Germline V gene sequence: CDR1 MNHEY, CDR2 SVGEGT. The CDR3 sequence is CASSYSITSGETQYF. The CDR3 nucleotides are TGTGCCAGCAGTTACTCGATAACTAGTGGTGAGACCCAGTACTTC.

This chain uses TRBV19 with TRBJ1-2, with 7 bases lining up with TRBD1. Germline-derived CDR1 and CDR2 are LNHDA and SQIVND (reference sequence). This CDR3 is 13 amino acids long. Trimming at V came to 6 bases and at J to 3 bases, leaving 4 bases not matched to a gene. The CDR3, as DNA: TGTGCCAGTAGCCTAGACAGGGACTATGGCTACACCTTC. Translation gives CASSLDRDYGYTF.

This chain uses TRBV11-2 with TRBJ1-1, with no clear D. Germline lookup yields CDR1 SGHAT and CDR2 FQNNGV. There are 12 residues in the CDR3. V lost 3 bases and J lost 7, with 9 bases in between. The DNA for the CDR3 is TGTGCCAGCAGCTTTACAAGAATTGAAGCTTTCTTT. It translates to CASSFTRIEAFF.

The chain couples TRBV3-1 (or the pseudogene TRBV3-2) to TRBJ2-2; D gene ambiguous. Germline V gene data show CDR1 as LGHDT and CDR2 as YNNKEL (reference sequence). Trimming cost V 4 bases and J 7 bases, with 13 bases left between them. The CDR3 runs to 14 residues. CDR3 bases: TGTGCCAGCAGCCCCCGCGAGGATGGCGGGGAGCTGTTTTTT. Translating gives CASSPREDGGELFF.

The chain uses TRBV7-2 and TRBJ2-1; 14 bases align to TRBD2. CDR1 and CDR2 from the germline V gene are SGHTA and FQGNSA. Trimming took 5 bases from V and 9 from J; bases not matched to a gene: 9. The CDR3 runs to 16 residues. The CDR3 loop reads CASSGGTSGGRREQFF. The CDR3 DNA reads as TGTGCCAGCAGCGGAGGGACTAGCGGGGGACGCCGTGAGCAGTTCTTC. The whole variable domain, filled in from reference TRBV7-2 and TRBJ2-1, reads GAGVSQSPSNKVTEKGKDVELRCDPISGHTALYWYRQSLGQGLEFLIYFQGNSAPDKSGLPSDRFSAERTGGSVSTLTIQRTQQEDSAVYLCASSGGTSGGRREQFFGPGTRLTVL.

The sample holds a few counts of this clone. J is TRBJ1-4 and V is TRBV9; possible D gene TRBD1, 5 bases. The CDR3 totals 13 residues. The V and J ends lost 0 bases and 6 bases respectively, with 6 bases between them. CDR1 SGDLS and CDR2 YYNGEE come from the germline V gene. CDR3: CASSVVGDEKLFF. CDR3 nucleotide sequence: TGTGCCAGCAGCGTAGTAGGGGATGAAAAACTGTTTTTT.

The chain employs TRBV12-3 or TRBV12-4 and TRBJ1-1; perhaps TRBD1 as D (5 bases). The CDR3 covers 13 residues. V lost 3 bases and J lost 2, with 7 bases in between. CDR3 in amino acids: CASSLGGNTEAFF. CDR3 coding DNA: TGTGCCAGCAGTTTGGGGGGTAACACTGAAGCTTTCTTT.

The chain carries TRBV10-2 and TRBJ1-5; tentatively, D is TRBD1 (6 bases). CDR3 size: 13 residues. Germline V gene sequence: CDR1 WSHSY, CDR2 SAAADI. V lost 7 bases and J 4 bases, leaving 11 bases between the germline ends. The CDR3 DNA sequence: TGCGCCAGCACCGCGGACAGAAATCAGCCCCAGCATTTT. Protein: CASTADRNQPQHF.

This clone was picked up one time. The chain links TRBV5-4 to TRBJ2-4, with 12 bases lining up with TRBD2. The V gene's germline CDR1 is SGHNT and CDR2 YYREEE (reference sequence). Trimming cost V 4 bases and J 6 bases; bases outside gene matches: 14. The CDR3 consists of 18 residues. CDR3 DNA: TGTGCCAGCAGCCGGGGAGCTAGCGGGGGGGCCGGTGCAAACATTCAGTACTTC. Amino acid sequence: CASSRGASGGAGANIQYF. Full variable domain (missing parts from reference TRBV5-4 and TRBJ2-4): ETGVTQSPTHLIKTRGQQVTLRCSSQSGHNTVSWYQQALGQGPQFIFQYYREEENGRGNFPPRFSGLQFPNYSSELNVNALELDDSALYLCASSRGASGGAGANIQYFGAGTRLSVL.

The V and J genes are TRBV3-1 (or the pseudogene TRBV3-2) and TRBJ2-2; a weak D match, TRBD2 (6 bases). The CDR3 has 15 residues. V lost 3 bases and J lost 2, with 10 bases in between. Germline CDR1 reads LGHDT; CDR2 reads YNNKEL (reference sequence). CDR3 amino acids: CASSHSSANTGELFF. In nucleotides, the CDR3 is TGTGCCAGCAGCCATTCTAGCGCCAACACCGGGGAGCTGTTTTTT.

V usage is TRBV5-4 and J usage is TRBJ2-5; 10 positions match TRBD2. This CDR3 has 15 residues. Germline V CDR1 and CDR2: SGHNT, YYREEE (reference sequence). V lost 1 base to trimming and J lost 2 bases; unmatched junction nucleotides: 2. In nucleotides, the CDR3 is TGTGCCAGCAGCTTGCAAGCGGGGGGGCAAGAGACCCAGTACTTC. This sequence encodes CASSLQAGGQETQYF.

The gene calls are TRBV30 and TRBJ1-1; unclear D gene. Germline V lookup: CDR1 GTSNPN, CDR2 SVGIG (reference sequence). V dropped 8 bases and J dropped 3 bases, with 10 bases sitting between them. The CDR3 has 11 amino acids. The CDR3 nucleotides read TGTGCCCGGAAGGGAGACACTGAAGCTTTCTTT. As protein: CARKGDTEAFF.

This clone was seen just once. J is TRBJ2-5 and V is TRBV6-5, with D possibly matching TRBD1 (6 bases). V shed 6 bases and J shed 1 base, with 12 bases lying between them. This CDR3 spans 14 amino acids. Per germline, CDR1 MNHEY and CDR2 SVGAGI. CDR3 bases: TGTGCCAGCAGCCCACAGGGCTTCCAAGAGACCCAGTACTTC. Its protein product is CASSPQGFQETQYF.

This chain connects TRBV29-1 to TRBJ2-5; maybe TRBD2 (6 bases). The CDR3 is made up of 13 amino acids. Germline V gives CDR1 SQVTM, CDR2 ANQGSEA. V gave up 1 base and J gave up 5 bases, with 11 bases separating them. The CDR3 here is CSVEARREETQYF. CDR3 nucleotide sequence: TGCAGCGTTGAAGCGCGACGGGAGGAGACCCAGTACTTC.

The rearrangement links TRBV28 to TRBJ2-2, with D uncertain. The CDR3 extends over 12 amino acids. CDR1 is MDHEN and CDR2 is SYDVKM in the germline V gene. The V end was cut by 2 bases, the J end by 5 bases, with 3 bases between. CDR3 protein: CASSLLTGELFF. The CDR3 bases are TGTGCCAGCAGTTTACTGACCGGGGAGCTGTTTTTT.

The rearrangement links TRBV30 to TRBJ1-5; no firm D call. V was shortened by 1 base and J by 5 bases, with 9 bases between the two germline ends. Per the germline V gene, CDR1 is GTSNPN and CDR2 is SVGIG (reference sequence). The CDR3 loop spans 13 amino acids. The CDR3 protein is CAWSGGMDQPQHF. The CDR3 DNA is TGTGCCTGGAGTGGAGGGATGGATCAGCCCCAGCATTTT.

V and J are TRBV7-9 and TRBJ1-2; TRBD1 is a possible D gene (5 bases). Germline CDR1 and CDR2: SEHNR and FQNEAQ (reference sequence). CDR3 length: 15 residues. The V end was cut by 2 bases, the J end by 1 base, with 11 bases between. For the CDR3, the DNA is TGTGCCAGCAGCTTATTAGGGGCTCTTAACTATGGCTACACCTTC. The encoded protein is CASSLLGALNYGYTF.

The rearrangement joins TRBV7-9 to TRBJ1-3, with D maybe TRBD1 (5 bases). Germline V gene lookup returns CDR1 SEHNR and CDR2 FQNEAQ (reference sequence). The CDR3 totals 15 residues. V was cut by 0 bases and J by 4 bases, with 10 bases left in between. The CDR3 protein is CASSLASGRGNTIYF. The CDR3 DNA reads TGTGCCAGCAGCTTAGCTTCAGGGCGAGGAAACACCATATATTTT.

A few counts support this clone. This chain connects TRBV18 to TRBJ1-1; 11 bases fit TRBD1. This CDR3 contains 17 residues. Germline assignment: CDR1 KGHSH and CDR2 LQKENI. V was pared by 3 bases and J by 4 bases, with 10 bases of the junction left unmatched. CDR3 sequence reads: CASSPNRRDRGATEAFF. The CDR3, as DNA: TGTGCCAGCTCACCTAATCGCCGGGACAGGGGGGCCACTGAAGCTTTCTTT.

This clone was observed a handful of times. DNA of the CDR3: TGTGCCAGTACCTTCGGGACAGGGGATTCCTACGAGCAGTACTTC. As protein: CASTFGTGDSYEQYF. The chain links TRBV19 to TRBJ2-7; 10 nucleotides agree with TRBD1. This CDR3 has 15 residues. The germline V gene has CDR1 LNHDA and CDR2 SQIVND (reference sequence). V trimming: 7 bases; J trimming: 1 base; junction bases outside the gene matches: 7.

DNA of the CDR3: TGTGCCAGCAGCGTAGGGACAGGGGCAGCGACTGAAGCTTTCTTT. It yields the protein CASSVGTGAATEAFF. The rearrangement joins TRBV9 to TRBJ1-1; TRBD1 matches 9 bases. CDR3 length equals 15 residues. From germline, CDR1 is SGDLS and CDR2 YYNGEE. V dropped 0 bases and J dropped 5; count of bases not matched to a gene: 5.

The chain employs TRBV3-1 (or the pseudogene TRBV3-2) and TRBJ1-3; D gene uncertain. The V end lost 4 bases, the J end lost 0 bases, and 10 bases lay between the germline ends. This CDR3 has 15 amino acids. CDR1 and CDR2 (germline): LGHDT, YNNKEL (reference sequence). CDR3 nucleotide sequence: TGTGCCAGCAGCCCCCGCGGGGTCTCTGGAAACACCATATATTTT. It codes for CASSPRGVSGNTIYF.

CDR3 sequence reads: CATSPADRASNQPQHF. The CDR3 coding sequence is TGTGCCACCAGTCCAGCCGACAGGGCTAGCAATCAGCCCCAGCATTTT. The V and J genes are TRBV24-1 and TRBJ1-5, with 7 bases that match TRBD1. CDR1 and CDR2 from the germline V gene are KGHDR and SFDVKD. V gave up 6 bases and J gave up 0 bases; unmatched junction bases: 7. This CDR3 has 16 residues.

The chain couples TRBV2 to TRBJ2-4, with 8 positions matching TRBD2. Germline-derived CDR1 and CDR2 are SNHLY and FYNNEI. After removal of 11 bases from V and 8 bases from J, the junction contained 8 bases not matched to a gene. CDR3 size: 12 residues. As DNA, the CDR3 is TGTGCCGGTCGGGGGGGTAAGGACATTCAGTACTTC. It translates to CAGRGGKDIQYF.

The gene calls are TRBV7-8 and TRBJ2-7; the match to TRBD2 covers 10 bases. The CDR3 covers 14 residues. Germline-derived CDR1 and CDR2 are SGHVS and FQNEAQ. Trimming cost V 3 bases and J 6 bases; bases outside gene matches: 5. For the CDR3, the DNA is TGTGCCAGCAGCTTCGCTAGCGGGGGCCGCGAGCAGTACTTC. This codes for CASSFASGGREQYF.